This TCR beta chain was sequenced for a study of regulatory T cells in long-lasting Graves disease. Investigators prepared the TCR beta libraries by applying iRepertoire HTBI primers and Arm-PCR of CDR3 regions. Each CDR3 protein gets one entry after TCRdb re-called the multiplex PCR reads with MiXCR. The repertoire holds some 470,000 distinct CDR3 sequences, 20% to 25% seen once, with less than 9% in the top ten. Study-level points and caveats: Small sample size may have lowered accuracy. Persistent Graves' patients possessed reduced TCR diversity relative to recently diagnosed ones.

This clonotype was picked up a small number of times. The antigen is undetermined. The time point here: persistent/refractory GD, antithyroid drugs over 5 years with positive TRAb. Construction of the TCR library relied on RNA isolated from PBMCs. The guidelines of the American Thyroid Association were the basis for diagnosing Graves' disease. Tubes containing EDTA received 8.5 to 9 milliliters of drawn peripheral blood. Here the sequenced sample was peripheral blood mononuclear cells (PBMCs), taken when the disease was refractory, from a patient treated with antithyroid drugs. The clonotype was recovered from a female donor with Graves disease.

The CDR3: CSVEAAYGYTF. The CDR3 bases are TGCAGCGTTGAAGCTGCCTATGGCTACACCTTC. The V call is TRBV29-1, the J call TRBJ1-2; D is unclear. Trimming left V 1 base short and J 4 bases short, with 4 bases between. CDR1 and CDR2 from the germline V gene are SQVTM and ANQGSEA. The CDR3 is 11 residues long.